This entry concerns a single T cell receptor (beta chain). The source of the sample is a study of HIV-infected patients and healthy controls. TCRdb reprocessed the 5' RACE reads with MiXCR, giving one entry per CDR3 protein. The table includes about 64,000 distinct CDR3 sequences, around 21% detected once. The sequence derives from a human donor in good health. The sequenced sample was CD4+ T cells from blood.

The CDR3 DNA follows: TGTGCCAGCAGCTTAGATGAGGTGGGGAACACTGAAGCTTTCTTT. Translated, it gives CASSLDEVGNTEAFF. The chain recombines TRBV11-2 with TRBJ1-1; no clear D. Germline assignment: CDR1 SGHAT and CDR2 FQNNGV. The CDR3 loop spans 15 amino acids. V was shortened by 0 bases and J by 1 base, with 9 bases between the two germline ends.